The 9 T cell receptor beta chains below all came from one sample that was sequenced in a study of control samples from healthy donors and cancer patients. Sequencing used immunoSEQ multiplex PCR; TCRdb keeps in-frame clones, though not all of them. In the table there are approximately 100,000 clones, less than 85% of which are singletons. The sequenced material came from PBMCs. These receptors were obtained from a man between 70 and 80 years old with lung cancer.

The chain is built from TRBV6-6 and TRBJ2-7, with 9 bases aligning to TRBD1. Germline V lookup: CDR1 MNHNY, CDR2 SVGAGI (reference sequence). J was trimmed by 2 bases and V by 5 bases; bases with no gene match: 4. The CDR3 sequence is 14 residues long. In DNA form, the CDR3 reads TGTGCCAGCAGTAGGGGACAGGGCACCTACGAGCAGTACTTC. It yields the protein CASSRGQGTYEQYF.

The rearrangement links TRBV5-1 to TRBJ2-7; 7 bases agree with TRBD1. V trimming: 6 bases; J trimming: 0 bases; junction bases outside the gene matches: 6. Germline lookup yields CDR1 SGHRS and CDR2 YFSETQ. The CDR3 consists of 14 residues. The chain's CDR3 is CASTPGQNSYEQYF. The CDR3 coding sequence is TGCGCCAGCACCCCGGGACAGAACTCCTACGAGCAGTACTTC.

This chain uses TRBV27 with TRBJ1-2; 9 bases map to TRBD1. J lost 6 bases, V lost 7 bases, and 3 bases had no gene match. Per the germline V gene, CDR1 is MNHEY and CDR2 is SMNVEV (reference sequence). CDR3 size: 12 residues. The CDR3 DNA follows: TGTGCCAGCATGGGACAGGGTAATGGCTACACCTTC. It is translated as CASMGQGNGYTF.

The chain joins TRBV24-1 to TRBJ2-2; weak D call: TRBD1 (8 bases). Trimming took off 8 bases at V and 7 bases at J, with 16 bases between the two ends. CDR3 length: 14 amino acids. Germline loops: CDR1 KGHDR, CDR2 SFDVKD. The CDR3 reads CATKAQGGSGELFF. The CDR3 DNA follows: TGTGCCACCAAGGCACAGGGGGGGAGCGGGGAGCTGTTTTTT.

The rearrangement joins TRBV30 to TRBJ1-5; D is ambiguous. The CDR3 sequence is 14 residues long. Germline V lookup: CDR1 GTSNPN, CDR2 SVGIG (reference sequence). Trimming cost V 3 bases and J 1 base, with 10 bases left between them. The CDR3 DNA sequence: TGTGCCTGGAGGCCCAAGGCGAGCAATCAGCCCCAGCATTTT. As protein: CAWRPKASNQPQHF.

V usage is TRBV5-6 and J usage is TRBJ1-2; no clear D. With 2 bases removed from V and 3 bases from J, the gap between germline ends came to 11 bases. The germline V gene has CDR1 SGHDT and CDR2 YYEEEE. The CDR3 loop spans 14 amino acids. The CDR3 spells CASSFSGNHYGYTF. CDR3 coding DNA: TGTGCCAGCAGCTTTTCCGGTAACCACTATGGCTACACCTTC.

The V gene is TRBV6-1, the J gene TRBJ2-3; possibly TRBD1 or TRBD2 for D (5 bases each). This CDR3 has 16 residues. Trimming pared 2 bases from V and 0 bases from J, leaving 12 bases between. Germline V CDR1 and CDR2: MNHNS, SASEGT. The CDR3 spells CASSELGAFSTDTQYF. As DNA, the CDR3 is TGTGCCAGCAGTGAACTCGGGGCCTTTAGCACAGATACGCAGTATTTT.

The gene calls are TRBV28 and TRBJ1-4, with D possibly being TRBD1 (6 bases). CDR1 is MDHEN, CDR2 SYDVKM, per germline. Trimming took 6 bases from V and 0 from J, leaving 11 bases between them. The length of the CDR3 is 15 residues. CDR3 DNA sequence: TGTGCCAGCAGAGGGTGGACAGCAACTAATGAAAAACTGTTTTTT. Its translation: CASRGWTATNEKLFF.

About this clone itself: This sequence may be a read error, since a much larger clone differs from it by one base. The genes are TRBV11-2 and TRBJ2-2; TRBD1 matches 8 bases. This CDR3 is 14 amino acids long. Germline assignment: CDR1 SGHAT and CDR2 FQNNGV. Trimming removed 1 base from V and 6 bases from J; junction bases left unmatched: 1. The CDR3, as DNA: TGTGCCAGCAGCTTAGGACAGGGGCCCGGGGAGCTGTTTTTT. Translation: CASSLGQGPGELFF.